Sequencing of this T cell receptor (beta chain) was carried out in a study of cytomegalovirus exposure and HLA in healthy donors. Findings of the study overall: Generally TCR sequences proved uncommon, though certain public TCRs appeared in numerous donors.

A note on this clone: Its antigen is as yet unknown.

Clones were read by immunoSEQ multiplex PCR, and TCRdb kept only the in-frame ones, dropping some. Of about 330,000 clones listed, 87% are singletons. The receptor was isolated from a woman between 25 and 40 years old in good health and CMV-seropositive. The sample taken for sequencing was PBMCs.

The CDR3: CASSFPRTGTDTQYF. DNA for the CDR3: TGTGCCAGCAGTTTCCCGAGGACAGGGACAGATACGCAGTATTTT. This rearrangement joins TRBV6-1 to TRBJ2-3, with TRBD1 matching 8 bases. In germline, CDR1 is MNHNS, CDR2 SASEGT. Trimming cost V 5 bases and J 3 bases; bases outside gene matches: 7. The CDR3 is made up of 15 amino acids.